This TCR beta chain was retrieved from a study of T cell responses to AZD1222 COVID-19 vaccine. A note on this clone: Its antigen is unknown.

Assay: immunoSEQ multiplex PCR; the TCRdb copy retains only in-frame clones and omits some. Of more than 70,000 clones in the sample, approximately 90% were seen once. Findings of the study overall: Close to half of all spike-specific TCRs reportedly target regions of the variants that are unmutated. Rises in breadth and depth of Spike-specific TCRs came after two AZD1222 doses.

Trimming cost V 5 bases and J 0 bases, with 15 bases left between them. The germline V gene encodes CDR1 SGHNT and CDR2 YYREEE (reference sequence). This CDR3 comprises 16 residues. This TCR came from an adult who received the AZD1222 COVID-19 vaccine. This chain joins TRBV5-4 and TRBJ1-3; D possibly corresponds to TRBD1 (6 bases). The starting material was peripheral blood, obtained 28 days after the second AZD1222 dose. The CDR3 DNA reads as TGTGCCAGCAGTATAATAGGACAGAACTCTGGAAACACCATATATTTT. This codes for CASSIIGQNSGNTIYF.